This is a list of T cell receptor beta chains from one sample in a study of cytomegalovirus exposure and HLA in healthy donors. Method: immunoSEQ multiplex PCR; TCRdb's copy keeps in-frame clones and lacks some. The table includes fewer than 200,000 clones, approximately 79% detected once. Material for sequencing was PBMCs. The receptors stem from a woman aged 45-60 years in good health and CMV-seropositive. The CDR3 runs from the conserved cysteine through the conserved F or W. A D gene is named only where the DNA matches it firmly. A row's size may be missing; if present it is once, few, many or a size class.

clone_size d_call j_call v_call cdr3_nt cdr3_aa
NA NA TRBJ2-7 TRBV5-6 TGTGCCAGCAGCATAGGACTGGGTTACGAGCAGTACTTC CASSIGLGYEQYF
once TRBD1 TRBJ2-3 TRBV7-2 TGTGCCAGCAGCCCTCGGGACAGGGCTTCAATCAGCACAGATACGCAGTATTTT CASSPRDRASISTDTQYF
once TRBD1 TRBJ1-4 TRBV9 TGTGCCAGCAGCGTGGGGAAAGACAGGGCGGATGAAAAACTGTTTTTT CASSVGKDRADEKLFF
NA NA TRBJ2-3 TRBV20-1 TGCAGTGCAAATACAGGGGATACGCAGTATTTT CSANTGDTQYF
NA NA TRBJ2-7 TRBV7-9 TGTGCCAGCAGCTTAGTATCCACAGGCTACGAGCAGTACTTC CASSLVSTGYEQYF
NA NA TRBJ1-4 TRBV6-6 TGTGCCAGCACCGATAATAAAACGGGAAAACTGTTTTTT CASTDNKTGKLFF
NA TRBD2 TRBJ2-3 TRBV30 TGTGCCTGGAGTTCGGGCCTAGCGGGGTTGAATACGCAGTATTTT CAWSSGLAGLNTQYF
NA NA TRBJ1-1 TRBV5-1 TGCGCCAGCAGTTCCACAGGGAAGAACACTGAAGCTTTCTTT CASSSTGKNTEAFF
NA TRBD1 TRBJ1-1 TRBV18 TGTGCCAGCTCACCAAACAGGGGCCCGAACACTGAAGCTTTCTTT CASSPNRGPNTEAFF
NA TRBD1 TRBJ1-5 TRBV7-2 TGTGCCAGCAGCCCTGGACAGGGAAATCAGCCCCAGCATTTT CASSPGQGNQPQHF
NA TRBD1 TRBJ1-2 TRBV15 TGTGCCACCAGCAGGAGACAGGGAGCCTATGGCTACACCTTC CATSRRQGAYGYTF
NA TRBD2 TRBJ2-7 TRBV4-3 TGCGCCAGCAGCCCGACCGGGACTAGCGCATACGAGCAGTACTTC CASSPTGTSAYEQYF
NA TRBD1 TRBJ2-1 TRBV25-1 TGTGCCAGCAGTGAAGTTTACAGGGGGCAGTTCTTC CASSEVYRGQFF
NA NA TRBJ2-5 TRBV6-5 TGTGCCAGCAGTTACTTAACACAAGAGACCCAGTACTTC CASSYLTQETQYF
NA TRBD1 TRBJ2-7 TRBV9 TGTGCCAGCAGACCGGGACAGGTCACCTACGAGCAGTACTTC CASRPGQVTYEQYF
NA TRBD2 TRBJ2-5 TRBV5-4 TGTGCCAGCAGCCTCACTAGCGGGGGTAGGGAGACCCAGTACTTC CASSLTSGGRETQYF
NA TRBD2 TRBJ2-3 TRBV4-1 TGCGCCAGCAGCCAGGGAGGGTACGTGGGGACAGATACGCAGTATTTT CASSQGGYVGTDTQYF
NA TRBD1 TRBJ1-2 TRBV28 TGTGCCAGCAGACGCTATGACAGGGTATATGGTGGCTACACCTTC CASRRYDRVYGGYTF
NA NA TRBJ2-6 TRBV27 TGTGCCAGCACCTTGTTAACGGGGGGGGCCAACGTCCTGACTTTC CASTLLTGGANVLTF
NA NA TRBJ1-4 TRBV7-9 TGTGCCAGCAGCTTAAATTTTTTCGGGGGGACCTTAAATGAAAAACTGTTTTTT CASSLNFFGGTLNEKLFF
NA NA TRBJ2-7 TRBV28 TGTGCCAGCAGTTTACCCCACAGCACCTACGAGCAGTACTTC CASSLPHSTYEQYF
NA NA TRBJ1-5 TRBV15 TGTGCCACCAGCAGAGAGGGTGGAGGGGGCAATCAGCCCCAGCATTTT CATSREGGGGNQPQHF
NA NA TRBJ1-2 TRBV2 TGTGCCAGCAGTGAACGGGGGAGCTATGGCTACACCTTC CASSERGSYGYTF
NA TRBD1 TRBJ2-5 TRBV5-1 TGCGCCAGCAGCTACGAGGGGGCGGAGACCCAGTACTTC CASSYEGAETQYF
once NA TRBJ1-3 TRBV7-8 TGTGCCAGCAGCCTGGGACACAGAAACACCATATATTTT CASSLGHRNTIYF
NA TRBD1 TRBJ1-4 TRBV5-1 TGCGCCAGCTCCCCTTACAGGGGCTTCTCAACTAATGAAAAACTGTTTTTT CASSPYRGFSTNEKLFF
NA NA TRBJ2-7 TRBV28 TGTGCCAGCAGTTTATCTCACGAGCAGTACTTC CASSLSHEQYF
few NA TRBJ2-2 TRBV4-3 TGCGCCAGCAGCCAAGATCAGGGAGGTGACACCGGGGAGCTGTTTTTT CASSQDQGGDTGELFF
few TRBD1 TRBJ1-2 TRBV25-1 TGTGCCAGCAGTGATCGGACAGGGGGGGTAGGCTACACCTTC CASSDRTGGVGYTF
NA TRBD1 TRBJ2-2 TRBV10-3 TGTGCCATCAGGAGGACAGGGCCCGACACCGGGGAGCTGTTTTTT CAIRRTGPDTGELFF
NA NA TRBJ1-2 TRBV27 TGTGCCAGCAGTTTATCCGGGGGGCTTGGAGGCTACACCTTC CASSLSGGLGGYTF
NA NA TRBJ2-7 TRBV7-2 TGTGCCAGCAGCTTAAGCGGAGGGCCCTACGAGCAGTACTTC CASSLSGGPYEQYF
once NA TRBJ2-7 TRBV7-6 TGTGCCAGCAGCGCCGACGGACGGAGGTACGAGCAGTACTTC CASSADGRRYEQYF
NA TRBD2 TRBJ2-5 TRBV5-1 TGCGCCAGCAGCTTGGGGGTAGGCGGGGGTGTCTCTGTAGAGACCCAGTACTTC CASSLGVGGGVSVETQYF
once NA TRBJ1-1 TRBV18 TGTGCCAGCTCACTAGTAGAGGGGAACACTGAAGCTTTCTTT CASSLVEGNTEAFF
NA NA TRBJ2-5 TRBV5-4 TGTGCCAGCAGCTTGGTCCAATACCAAGAGACCCAGTACTTC CASSLVQYQETQYF
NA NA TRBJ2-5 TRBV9 TGTGCCAGCAGCGCCGGGACTCTCAAAGAGACCCAGTACTTC CASSAGTLKETQYF
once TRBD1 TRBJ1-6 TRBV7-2 TGTGCCAGCAGCTTAGGTCCGGGACAGCCCGATTCACCCCTCCACTTT CASSLGPGQPDSPLHF
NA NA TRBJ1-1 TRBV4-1 TGCGCCAGCAGACGGGGGGCATCACAGGGATTTGAAGAAGCTTTCTTT CASRRGASQGFEEAFF
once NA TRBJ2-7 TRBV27 TGTGCCAGCAGTTTATCGGCAGGGGCCTACGAGCAGTACTTC CASSLSAGAYEQYF
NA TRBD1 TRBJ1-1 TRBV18 TGTGCCAGCGCTGACAGGGTGAACACTGAAGCTTTCTTT CASADRVNTEAFF
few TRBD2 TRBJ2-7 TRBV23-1 TGCGCCAGCAGTCAAACCCACGGTATCGGGAGGTACTCCTACGAGCAGTACTTC CASSQTHGIGRYSYEQYF
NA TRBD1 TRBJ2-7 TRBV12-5 TGTGCTAGTGGAAAGGGGACAGTCCCAACCTACGAGCAGTACTTC CASGKGTVPTYEQYF
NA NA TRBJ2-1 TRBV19 TGTGCCAGTAGTATACCGCGGTTATACAATGAGCAGTTCTTC CASSIPRLYNEQFF
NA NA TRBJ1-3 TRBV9 TGTGCCAGCAGCGTAGAGACAACTGGAAACACCATATATTTT CASSVETTGNTIYF
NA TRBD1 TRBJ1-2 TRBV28 TGTGCCAGCAGTTTTTATCCAGGGGGCGCGAGTGGCTACACCTTC CASSFYPGGASGYTF
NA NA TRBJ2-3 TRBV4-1 TGCGCCAGCAGCCCGACAGGGACTTGGACAGATACGCAGTATTTT CASSPTGTWTDTQYF
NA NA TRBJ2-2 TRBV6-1 TGTGCCAGCGTCGTGGTAGGGGCCGGGACCGGGGAGCTGTTTTTT CASVVVGAGTGELFF
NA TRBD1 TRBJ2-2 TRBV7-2 TGTGCCAGCAGTCATGACAGGGCACGGGAGCTGTTTTTT CASSHDRARELFF
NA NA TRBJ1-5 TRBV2 TGTGCCAGCGGGGGGGAAACCTATAGCAATCAGCCCCAGCATTTT CASGGETYSNQPQHF
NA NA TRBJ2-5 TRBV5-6 TGTGCCAGCAGCTTGGTAGGGGGTCAGCAAGAGACCCAGTACTTC CASSLVGGQQETQYF
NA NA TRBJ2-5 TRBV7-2 TGTGCCAGCAGCCGGCAGGGGCTCCAGTACTTC CASSRQGLQYF
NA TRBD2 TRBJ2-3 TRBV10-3 TGTGCCATCAGTGAGAAGGGAGCGGGGGAGGCAGATACGCAGTATTTT CAISEKGAGEADTQYF
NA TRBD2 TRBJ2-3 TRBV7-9 TGTGCCAGCAGCTTTCTAGGGACTAGCGATACGCAGTATTTT CASSFLGTSDTQYF
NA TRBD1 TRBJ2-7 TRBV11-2 TGTGCCAGCAGCTTAAGGACAGGGAACTCCTACGAGCAGTACTTC CASSLRTGNSYEQYF
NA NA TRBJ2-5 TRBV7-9 TGTGCCAGCAGCTTAGGACAGAACTACCAAGAGACCCAGTACTTC CASSLGQNYQETQYF
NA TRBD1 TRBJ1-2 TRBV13 TGTGCCAGCAGCTCTAGGGGGCGGACGAGATATGGCTACACCTTC CASSSRGRTRYGYTF
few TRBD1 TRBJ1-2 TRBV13 TGTGCCAGCAGCTCGTCGGACAGGAAACCCTATGGCTACACCTTC CASSSSDRKPYGYTF
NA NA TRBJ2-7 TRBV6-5 TGTGCCAGCAGTGATGAAACCTACTCCTACGAGCAGTACTTC CASSDETYSYEQYF
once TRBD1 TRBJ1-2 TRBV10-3 TGTGCCATCAGGGGGGGGACAGGCCCCTATGGCTACACCTTC CAIRGGTGPYGYTF